Below, 18 T cell receptor beta chains from the same sample are listed, as sequenced in a study of cytomegalovirus exposure and HLA in healthy donors. It was with 60 Vbeta and 13 Jbeta primers that the PCR ran. Only in-frame clones appear in the TCRdb table, and some are missing; sequencing was by immunoSEQ multiplex PCR. The table shows 95,000 to 110,000 clones, with 10% occurring only once. The sample consisted of PBMCs. These TCRs come from a man aged 40-50 years in good health and CMV-seropositive.

This rearrangement joins TRBV2 to TRBJ2-7, with D possibly TRBD1 on 5 matching bases. CDR3 size: 11 residues. Germline CDR1 reads SNHLY; CDR2 reads FYNNEI. V gave up 5 bases and J gave up 5 bases, with 7 bases separating them. The CDR3 spells CASSRGNEQYF. The CDR3 bases are TGTGCCAGCAGTAGGGGTAACGAGCAGTACTTC.

This sequence joins TRBV7-3 and TRBJ1-3; D unresolved. From germline, CDR1 is SGHTA and CDR2 FQGTGA. The ends were cut back, 5 bases at V and 2 bases at J, with 13 bases in the middle. This CDR3 contains 15 residues. The CDR3 DNA follows: TGTGCCAGCAGCCCCACCGGGGTTCCTGGAAACACCATATATTTT. Its protein product is CASSPTGVPGNTIYF.

This clone was detected only a few times. The V and J genes are TRBV7-8 and TRBJ2-1; possible D gene TRBD1, 6 bases. With 4 bases removed from V and 4 bases from J, the gap between germline ends came to 8 bases. The germline V gene encodes CDR1 SGHVS and CDR2 FQNEAQ. The CDR3 consists of 13 residues. The CDR3 DNA is TGTGCCAGCAGCTCGGGACAATACAATGAGCAGTTCTTC. Its protein is CASSSGQYNEQFF.

This clone was seen only a few times. One junction end does not reproduce the germline sequence, and a read error may be involved. The chain recombines TRBV4-3 with TRBJ2-2; perhaps TRBD2 as D (6 bases). This CDR3 is built from 15 residues. CDR1 is LGHNA, CDR2 YSLEER, per germline. CDR3 bases: TGCGCCAGCAGCCAAGTTCGTGAGGGAGGCGGGGAGCTGTATTTT. Its translation: CASSQVREGGGELYF.

This clone was seen a handful of times. This chain links TRBV30 with TRBJ1-5; D not resolved. V was pared by 0 bases and J by 4 bases, with 10 bases between. The CDR3 has 14 amino acids. The germline gives CDR1 GTSNPN, CDR2 SVGIG (reference sequence). DNA for the CDR3: TGTGCCTGGAGTGTCGGGAGGGAAAATCAGCCCCAGCATTTT. This translates into CAWSVGRENQPQHF.

This clone appeared a few times. The CDR3 is CASSPTGLAGSYEQYF. The CDR3 coding sequence is TGTGCCAGTAGTCCCACGGGACTAGCGGGCTCCTACGAGCAGTACTTC. This chain joins TRBV19 and TRBJ2-7; 12 bases align to TRBD2. Per the germline V gene, CDR1 is LNHDA and CDR2 is SQIVND (reference sequence). Trimming removed 5 bases from V and 0 bases from J; junction bases left unmatched: 5. The CDR3 extends over 16 amino acids.

The chain recombines TRBV5-5 with TRBJ2-7; 7 bases are shared with TRBD1. The CDR3 sequence is 14 residues long. V lost 3 bases to trimming and J lost 2 bases; unmatched junction nucleotides: 5. Germline loops: CDR1 SGHKS, CDR2 YYEKEE (reference sequence). The CDR3 region is CASSSGTDAYEQYF. In DNA form, the CDR3 reads TGTGCCAGCAGCTCCGGGACAGATGCCTACGAGCAGTACTTC. Supplemented by reference TRBV5-5 and TRBJ2-7, the full variable domain reads DAGVTQSPTHLIKTRGQQVTLRCSPISGHKSVSWYQQVLGQGPQFIFQYYEKEERGRGNFPDRFSARQFPNYSSELNVNALLLGDSALYLCASSSGTDAYEQYFGPGTRLTVT.

Only a few counts were recorded for this clone. The chain recombines TRBV28 with TRBJ1-2; D not certain. V gave up 5 bases and J gave up 2 bases, with 3 bases separating them. From germline, CDR1 is MDHEN and CDR2 SYDVKM. The CDR3 length is 11 residues. The CDR3 DNA sequence: TGTGCCAGCAGTCCGAACTATGGCTACACCTTC. Translating gives CASSPNYGYTF.

The V call is TRBV19, the J call TRBJ2-5; possibly TRBD2 for D (7 bases). V lost 6 bases, J lost 2 bases, and 19 bases lay in between. The CDR3 covers 16 residues. Germline CDR1 is LNHDA and CDR2 is SQIVND (reference sequence). This chain's CDR3 is CASSHLGGADQETQYF. The CDR3 DNA sequence: TGTGCCAGTAGCCACCTAGGGGGGGCGGATCAAGAGACCCAGTACTTC.

The J gene is TRBJ2-1, the V gene TRBV5-1; no definite D call. This CDR3 spans 12 amino acids. V lost 4 bases, J lost 4 bases, and 6 bases lay in between. Germline V gives CDR1 SGHRS, CDR2 YFSETQ. CDR3 sequence (DNA): TGCGCCAGCAGCGTTTTATACAATGAGCAGTTCTTC. It encodes CASSVLYNEQFF.

This clone has a handful of counts. This chain links TRBV5-7 with TRBJ1-1; D unclear. TRBV5-7 has ORF status, its function being uncertain. V was cut by 1 base and J by 11 bases, with 9 bases left in between. The CDR3 is made up of 11 amino acids. The DNA for the CDR3 is TGTGCCAGCAGCTTGAGGAGGGTCGCTTTCTTT. It yields the protein CASSLRRVAFF.

The CDR3 DNA reads TGTGCCAGCAGCGGCGGACTAGCGTCGAACACCGGGGAGCTGTTTTTT. Protein sequence: CASSGGLASNTGELFF. The J gene is TRBJ2-2, the V gene TRBV9; 9 nucleotides agree with TRBD2. J was trimmed by 0 bases and V by 3 bases; bases with no gene match: 3. Germline CDR1 reads SGDLS; CDR2 reads YYNGEE. This CDR3 comprises 16 residues.

The chain recombines TRBV6-4 with TRBJ2-1; 11 bases line up with TRBD1. The CDR3 is 14 amino acids. The germline CDR1 and CDR2 sequences are MRHNA and SNTAGT. The V segment lost 3 bases and the J segment 6 bases; nucleotides outside the gene matches: 1. The chain's CDR3 is CASSDGTGGNEQFF. The DNA of the CDR3 is TGTGCCAGCAGTGATGGGACAGGGGGCAATGAGCAGTTCTTC.

This clone was found a few times. The genes are TRBV7-2 and TRBJ2-2; 8 positions match TRBD2. Germline assignment: CDR1 SGHTA and CDR2 FQGNSA. Trimming at V came to 4 bases and at J to 2 bases, leaving 9 bases not matched to a gene. CDR3 size: 17 residues. The DNA for the CDR3 is TGTGCCAGCAGCTCAGCGTCAGCGGGAGTTAACACCGGGGAGCTGTTTTTT. Translating it yields CASSSASAGVNTGELFF.

This CDR3 is CASSLEVGTQAFF. In nucleotides, the CDR3 is TGTGCCAGCAGTTTAGAGGTCGGGACACAGGCTTTCTTT. The V gene is TRBV27, the J gene TRBJ1-1; tentatively, D is TRBD1 (6 bases). The germline V gene has CDR1 MNHEY and CDR2 SMNVEV (reference sequence). The CDR3 totals 13 residues. V lost 2 bases, J lost 11 bases, and 15 bases lay in between.

This clone was found a few times. V and J are TRBV5-4 and TRBJ1-2; D is ambiguous. The length of the CDR3 is 15 residues. From germline, CDR1 is SGHNT and CDR2 YYREEE (reference sequence). The V end lost 1 base, the J end lost 0 bases, and 10 bases lay between the germline ends. CDR3 residues: CASSLSSQTNYGYTF. The DNA for the CDR3 is TGTGCCAGCAGCTTGTCCTCGCAGACTAACTATGGCTACACCTTC.

The chain uses TRBV4-1 and TRBJ2-7; 7 bases are a match to TRBD1. The J segment lost 3 bases and the V segment lost 4 bases, leaving 12 bases of the junction unmatched. Per germline, CDR1 MGHRA and CDR2 YSYEKL. CDR3 length equals 16 residues. The CDR3 bases are TGCGCCAGCAGCCCGAGTCAGACAGGGAGAAACTACGAGCAGTACTTC. The encoded protein is CASSPSQTGRNYEQYF.

The chain has TRBV27 and TRBJ1-1; no reliable D call. The CDR3 length is 11 residues. V lost 6 bases and J 11 bases, leaving 13 bases between the germline ends. Looked up from germline, CDR1 is MNHEY and CDR2 is SMNVEV (reference sequence). CDR3 region: CASSLGRRAFF. In DNA form, the CDR3 reads TGTGCCAGCAGCCTGGGCCGTCGGGCTTTCTTT.